Presented here are 21 T cell receptor beta chains from one specimen sequenced in a study of blood T cell repertoires in COVID-19. TCRdb's copy holds only in-frame clones and misses some; the assay was immunoSEQ multiplex PCR. The sample consists of about 250,000 clones, 81% of them appearing once. Sequencing was done on a sample of peripheral blood. Source of these receptors: a woman older than 75 with acute or convalescent COVID-19.

This chain connects TRBV12-3 or TRBV12-4 to TRBJ1-2, with 10 bases fitting TRBD1. Trimming removed 4 bases from V and 10 bases from J; junction bases left unmatched: 6. This CDR3 contains 13 residues. Here the CDR3 reads CASSSRTGGTYTF. In DNA, the CDR3 is TGTGCCAGCAGTTCCCGGACAGGGGGGACCTACACCTTC.

In its sample, this clone was seen a few times. The chain is built from TRBV7-9 and TRBJ1-2, with TRBD1 matching over 8 bases. V dropped 4 bases and J dropped 8; count of bases not matched to a gene: 9. Germline-derived CDR1 and CDR2 are SEHNR and FQNEAQ (reference sequence). This CDR3 is built from 14 residues. CDR3 protein: CASSSTGDQGGYTF. The CDR3, as DNA: TGTGCCAGCAGCTCGACAGGGGACCAAGGAGGCTACACCTTC.

V gene TRBV27 combines with J gene TRBJ2-7, with TRBD1 matching over 9 bases. Germline values: CDR1 MNHEY, CDR2 SMNVEV (reference sequence). CDR3 length: 15 residues. J gave up 4 bases and V 5 bases, and 9 bases lay outside the gene matches. The CDR3 sequence: CASSPLGTGSYEQYF. The CDR3 DNA reads TGTGCCAGCAGTCCACTAGGGACAGGGTCGTACGAGCAGTACTTC.

The chain is built from TRBV30 and TRBJ2-3; D perhaps matches TRBD2 (5 bases). V was trimmed by 2 bases and J by 2 bases, leaving 14 bases between them. CDR3 length: 15 residues. Germline assignment: CDR1 GTSNPN and CDR2 SVGIG (reference sequence). The DNA of the CDR3 is TGTGCCTGGAGTAAAAAGGGCGGGTTCACAGATACGCAGTATTTT. Translation gives CAWSKKGGFTDTQYF.

J is TRBJ2-1 and V is TRBV7-8, with 8 bases that match TRBD1. V dropped 5 bases and J dropped 0; count of bases not matched to a gene: 9. CDR3 length: 17 amino acids. The germline V gene encodes CDR1 SGHVS and CDR2 FQNEAQ. The CDR3, as DNA: TGTGCCAGCAGCAAGAGGGACAGGAGGAGCTCCTACAATGAGCAGTTCTTC. This gives the protein CASSKRDRRSSYNEQFF.

V usage is TRBV10-3 and J usage is TRBJ1-4, with D maybe TRBD1 (5 bases). The CDR3 is made up of 14 amino acids. The germline V and J ends were trimmed by 2 bases and 7 bases, with 11 bases remaining between them. The germline gives CDR1 ENHRY, CDR2 SYGVKD. CDR3 nucleotides: TGTGCCATCAGTGAGGAAGGAGGGGTTGAAAAACTGTTTTTT. Its translation is CAISEEGGVEKLFF.

V usage is TRBV7-9 and J usage is TRBJ1-6, with 8 bases fitting TRBD1. Germline V gene data show CDR1 as SEHNR and CDR2 as FQNEAQ (reference sequence). J was trimmed by 7 bases and V by 7 bases; bases with no gene match: 15. This CDR3 is built from 17 residues. CDR3 loop: CASTFFIRQGNNSPLHF. The CDR3 DNA reads TGTGCCAGCACCTTCTTTATCCGACAGGGGAACAATTCACCCCTCCACTTT.

The chain carries TRBV29-1 and TRBJ2-7, with 10 nucleotides matching TRBD1. Per germline, CDR1 SQVTM and CDR2 ANQGSEA. CDR3 size: 13 residues. The ends lost 4 bases at V and 5 bases at J; junction bases unmatched: 5. Here the CDR3 reads CSVVATGGHEQYF. The CDR3 region has the DNA TGCAGCGTTGTAGCGACAGGGGGCCACGAGCAGTACTTC.

This chain joins TRBV19 and TRBJ2-7, with 14 positions matching TRBD2. V lost 7 bases, J lost 3 bases, and 5 bases stayed unmatched. The CDR3 is made up of 15 amino acids. Germline V lookup: CDR1 LNHDA, CDR2 SQIVND (reference sequence). CDR3 nucleotide sequence: TGTGCCAGTAAGGGACTAGCGGGGGAGCACTACGAGCAGTACTTC. Amino acids: CASKGLAGEHYEQYF.

The chain uses TRBV4-2 and TRBJ2-1; 9 bases agree with TRBD2. This CDR3 has 15 amino acids. V shed 0 bases and J 7 bases; nucleotides not matched to a gene: 4. Germline lookup yields CDR1 LGHNA and CDR2 YNFKEQ. The DNA of the CDR3 is TGTGCCAGCAGCCAAGAAGCGGGGGGAATTAATGAGCAGTTCTTC. This sequence encodes CASSQEAGGINEQFF.

The gene calls are TRBV30 and TRBJ2-2, with D maybe TRBD2 (6 bases). Germline assignment: CDR1 GTSNPN and CDR2 SVGIG (reference sequence). V was cut by 5 bases and J by 7 bases, with 23 bases left in between. The CDR3 has 16 residues. CDR3 sequence: CAWDGGGKSHGGELFF. The CDR3 nucleotides are TGTGCCTGGGACGGTGGAGGGAAATCCCATGGCGGGGAGCTGTTTTTT.

V is TRBV11-2 and J is TRBJ1-4; D may be TRBD1 (5 bases). Germline CDR1 reads SGHAT; CDR2 reads FQNNGV. V was trimmed by 5 bases and J by 8 bases, leaving 15 bases between them. This CDR3 is 14 amino acids long. CDR3 DNA sequence: TGTGCCAGCAGCCGTAACAGGCCCAGGGAAAAACTGTTTTTT. It encodes CASSRNRPREKLFF.

The CDR3 here is CASSLGLAVEETQYF. The DNA of the CDR3 is TGCGCCAGCAGCTTAGGACTAGCGGTAGAAGAGACCCAGTACTTC. The chain combines TRBV5-1 with TRBJ2-5, with 10 bases identical to TRBD2. V lost 2 bases to trimming and J lost 3 bases; unmatched junction nucleotides: 4. Germline V gene data show CDR1 as SGHRS and CDR2 as YFSETQ. The CDR3 covers 15 residues.

This rearrangement joins TRBV29-1 to TRBJ1-6; 9 positions agree with TRBD1. Germline CDR1 and CDR2: SQVTM and ANQGSEA. The CDR3 loop spans 14 amino acids. V lost 6 bases and J lost 7; bases outside the gene matches: 7. For the CDR3, the DNA is TGCAGCGTAAAGGGACAGGGTCTAAATTCACCCCTCCACTTT. This codes for CSVKGQGLNSPLHF.

The chain recombines TRBV7-8 with TRBJ1-2; D not certain. The germline V gene encodes CDR1 SGHVS and CDR2 FQNEAQ. The V end was cut by 1 base, the J end by 4 bases, with 10 bases between. The CDR3 extends over 14 amino acids. The DNA for the CDR3 is TGTGCCAGCAGCTTAGTTGTGGGGAGCTATGGCTACACCTTC. As protein: CASSLVVGSYGYTF.

The chain joins TRBV12-3 or TRBV12-4 to TRBJ2-3; possible D gene TRBD1, 7 bases. Trimming removed 10 bases from V and 5 bases from J, with 16 bases in between. The CDR3 sequence is 13 residues long. DNA of the CDR3: TGTGCCACCCGGAGGGGGCAGGTAGATACGCAGTATTTT. Translation: CATRRGQVDTQYF.

This clone came up once. The V and J genes are TRBV24-1 and TRBJ1-1; D might be TRBD1 (6 bases). Germline CDR1 reads KGHDR; CDR2 reads SFDVKD. V dropped 3 bases and J dropped 1 base, with 11 bases sitting between them. The CDR3 spans 15 residues. The CDR3 spells CATSDAAQGNTEAFF. The CDR3 DNA sequence: TGTGCCACCAGTGATGCCGCACAGGGGAACACTGAAGCTTTCTTT.

The rearrangement joins TRBV7-9 to TRBJ2-1, with 13 bases aligning to TRBD2. CDR1 is SEHNR, CDR2 FQNEAQ, per germline (reference sequence). This CDR3 spans 18 amino acids. The trim removed 5 bases at V and 0 bases at J, leaving 7 bases unmatched. The CDR3 here is CASSQTSGGPSSYNEQFF. CDR3 in DNA: TGTGCCAGCAGCCAGACTAGCGGGGGGCCCAGCTCCTACAATGAGCAGTTCTTC.

The gene calls are TRBV9 and TRBJ1-6; no clear D. The CDR3 has 15 amino acids. Trimming stripped 0 bases from V and 10 bases from J, with 14 bases between. The germline V gene has CDR1 SGDLS and CDR2 YYNGEE. The CDR3 sequence is CASSVEAGGWSPLHF. The CDR3 DNA is TGTGCCAGCAGCGTAGAGGCGGGTGGATGGTCACCCCTCCACTTT.

This clone was seen only once. V usage is TRBV9 and J usage is TRBJ2-7, with TRBD2 identical over 9 bases. CDR3 length equals 15 residues. The V and J ends lost 3 bases and 4 bases, in that order; junction bases with no gene match: 8. Germline V gene data show CDR1 as SGDLS and CDR2 as YYNGEE. CDR3 sequence (DNA): TGTGCCAGCAGCGGAAGAACCAGCGGGAGGTACGAGCAGTACTTC. It codes for CASSGRTSGRYEQYF.

The genes are TRBV6-1 and TRBJ2-5; the D gene is possibly TRBD1 (6 bases). CDR1 and CDR2 from the germline V gene are MNHNS and SASEGT. The CDR3 totals 16 residues. V was pared by 0 bases and J by 5 bases, with 16 bases between. Written as DNA, the CDR3 is TGTGCCAGCAGTGAAGCTCGGTTAAGGGGGACGGAGACCCAGTACTTC. It codes for CASSEARLRGTETQYF.